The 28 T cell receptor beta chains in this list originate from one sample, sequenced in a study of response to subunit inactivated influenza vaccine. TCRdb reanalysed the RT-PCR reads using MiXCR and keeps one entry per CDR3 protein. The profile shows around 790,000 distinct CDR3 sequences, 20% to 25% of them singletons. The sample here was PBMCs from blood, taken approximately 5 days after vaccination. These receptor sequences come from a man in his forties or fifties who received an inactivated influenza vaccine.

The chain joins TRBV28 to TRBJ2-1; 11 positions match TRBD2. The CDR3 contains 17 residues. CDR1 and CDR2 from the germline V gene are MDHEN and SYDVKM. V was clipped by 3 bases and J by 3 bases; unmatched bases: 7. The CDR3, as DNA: TGTGCCAGCAGTTTCGGTAGCGGGGGGGCTCACTACAATGAGCAGTTCTTC. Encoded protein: CASSFGSGGAHYNEQFF.

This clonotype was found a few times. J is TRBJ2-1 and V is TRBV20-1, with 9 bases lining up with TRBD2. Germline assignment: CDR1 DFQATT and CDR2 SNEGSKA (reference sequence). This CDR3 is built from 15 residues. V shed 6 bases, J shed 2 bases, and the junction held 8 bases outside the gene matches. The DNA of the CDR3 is TGCAGTGCCTGCCTAGCGGGACGGACCTACAATGAGCAGTTCTTC. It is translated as CSACLAGRTYNEQFF.

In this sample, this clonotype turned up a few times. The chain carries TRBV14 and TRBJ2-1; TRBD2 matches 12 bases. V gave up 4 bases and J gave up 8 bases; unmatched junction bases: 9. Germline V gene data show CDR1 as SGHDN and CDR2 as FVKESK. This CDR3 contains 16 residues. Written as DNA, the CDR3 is TGTGCCAGCAGCCGAAGCCCTAGCGGGGGGGCGCATGAGCAGTTCTTC. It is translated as CASSRSPSGGAHEQFF.

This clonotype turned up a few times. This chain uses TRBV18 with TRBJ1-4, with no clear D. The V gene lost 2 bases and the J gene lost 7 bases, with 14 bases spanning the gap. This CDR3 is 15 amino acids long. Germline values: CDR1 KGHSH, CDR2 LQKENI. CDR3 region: CASSPSNPWSEKLFF. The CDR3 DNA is TGTGCCAGCTCACCATCAAACCCCTGGTCTGAAAAACTGTTTTTT.

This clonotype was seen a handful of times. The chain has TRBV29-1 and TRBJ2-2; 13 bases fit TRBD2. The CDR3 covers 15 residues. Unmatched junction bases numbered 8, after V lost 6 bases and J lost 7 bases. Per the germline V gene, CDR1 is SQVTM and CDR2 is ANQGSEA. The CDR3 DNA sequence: TGCAGCGTCGTGAGACTAGCGGGAGGTATCGGGGAGCTGTTTTTT. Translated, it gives CSVVRLAGGIGELFF.

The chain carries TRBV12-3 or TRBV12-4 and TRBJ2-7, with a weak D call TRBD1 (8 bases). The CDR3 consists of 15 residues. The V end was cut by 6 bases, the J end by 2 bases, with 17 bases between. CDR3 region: CASREQGGSTYEQYF. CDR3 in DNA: TGTGCCAGCAGGGAACAGGGGGGGAGTACCTACGAGCAGTACTTC.

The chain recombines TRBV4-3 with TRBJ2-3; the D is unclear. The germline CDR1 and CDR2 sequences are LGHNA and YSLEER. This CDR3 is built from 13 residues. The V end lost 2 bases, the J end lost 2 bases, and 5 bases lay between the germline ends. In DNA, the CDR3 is TGCGCCAGCAGCCAATTCTACACAGATACGCAGTATTTT. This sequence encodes CASSQFYTDTQYF.

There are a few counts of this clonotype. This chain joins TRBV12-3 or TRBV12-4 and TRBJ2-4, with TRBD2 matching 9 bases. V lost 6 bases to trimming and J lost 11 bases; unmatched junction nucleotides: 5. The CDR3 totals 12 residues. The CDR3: CASRKASGVQYF. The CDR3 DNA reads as TGTGCCAGCAGAAAGGCTAGCGGGGTTCAGTACTTC.

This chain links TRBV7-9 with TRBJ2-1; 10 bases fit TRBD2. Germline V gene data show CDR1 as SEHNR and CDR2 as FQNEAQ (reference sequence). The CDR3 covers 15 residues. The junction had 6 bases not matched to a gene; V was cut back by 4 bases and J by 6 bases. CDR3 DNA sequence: TGTGCCAGCAGCTACGGGACTAGCGAGAGCAATGAGCAGTTCTTC. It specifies CASSYGTSESNEQFF. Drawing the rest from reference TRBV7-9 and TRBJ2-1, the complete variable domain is DTGVSQNPRHKITKRGQNVTFRCDPISEHNRLYWYRQTLGQGPEFLTYFQNEAQLEKSRLLSDRFSAERPKGSFSTLEIQRTEQGDSAMYLCASSYGTSESNEQFFGPGTRLTVL.

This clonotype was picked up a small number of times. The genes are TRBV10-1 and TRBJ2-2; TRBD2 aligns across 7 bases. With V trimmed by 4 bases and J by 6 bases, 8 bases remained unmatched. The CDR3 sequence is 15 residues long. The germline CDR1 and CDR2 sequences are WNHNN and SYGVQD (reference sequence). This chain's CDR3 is CASSAAGLEAGELFF. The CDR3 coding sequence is TGCGCCAGCAGTGCAGCGGGGCTGGAGGCCGGGGAGCTGTTTTTT.

The CDR3 spells CASSLLADMNTEAFF. Here the CDR3 DNA reads TGTGCCAGCAGTTTATTGGCAGACATGAACACTGAAGCTTTCTTT. The genes are TRBV28 and TRBJ1-1; D uncertain. Trimming shortened V by 1 base and J by 0 bases, and 9 bases separated the two germline ends. Per germline, CDR1 MDHEN and CDR2 SYDVKM. The CDR3 sequence is 15 residues long.

CDR3 DNA: TGTGCCAGCCTTTCAGGGGAAGGTGGCAATGAGCAGTTCTTC. As protein: CASLSGEGGNEQFF. The genes are TRBV28 and TRBJ2-1, with D tentatively TRBD1 (6 bases). The CDR3 is 14 residues long. The germline gives CDR1 MDHEN, CDR2 SYDVKM. Between the trimmed V and J ends, which lost 8 bases and 6 bases, there was a span of 17 bases.

The CDR3 DNA reads TGTGCCAGCAGTGAAGATCGGGGTAGGGAGACCCAGTACTTC. This codes for CASSEDRGRETQYF. This chain connects TRBV6-1 to TRBJ2-5, with D maybe TRBD2 (5 bases). CDR1 is MNHNS and CDR2 is SASEGT in the germline V gene. The V and J ends lost 1 base and 5 bases respectively, with 11 bases between them. CDR3 length: 14 amino acids.

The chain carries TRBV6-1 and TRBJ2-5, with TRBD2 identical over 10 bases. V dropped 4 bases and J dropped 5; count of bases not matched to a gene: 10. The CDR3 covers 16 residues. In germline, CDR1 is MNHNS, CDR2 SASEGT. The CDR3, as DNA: TGTGCCAGCAGTGGGCTGCTAGCGGGAGAGGGTGAGACCCAGTACTTC. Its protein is CASSGLLAGEGETQYF.

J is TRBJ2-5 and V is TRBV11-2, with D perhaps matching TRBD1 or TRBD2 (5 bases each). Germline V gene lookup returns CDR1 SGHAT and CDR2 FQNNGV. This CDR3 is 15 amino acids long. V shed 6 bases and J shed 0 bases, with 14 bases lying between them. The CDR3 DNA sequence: TGTGCCAGCAGTTATACTCGGGGACACCAAGAGACCCAGTACTTC. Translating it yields CASSYTRGHQETQYF.

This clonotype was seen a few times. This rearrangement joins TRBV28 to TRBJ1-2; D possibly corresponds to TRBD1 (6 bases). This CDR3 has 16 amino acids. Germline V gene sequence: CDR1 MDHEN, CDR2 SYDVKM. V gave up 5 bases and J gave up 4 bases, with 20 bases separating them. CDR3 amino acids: CASSPLPRGNIYGYTF. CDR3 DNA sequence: TGTGCCAGCAGTCCTTTACCTAGGGGGAACATCTATGGCTACACCTTC.

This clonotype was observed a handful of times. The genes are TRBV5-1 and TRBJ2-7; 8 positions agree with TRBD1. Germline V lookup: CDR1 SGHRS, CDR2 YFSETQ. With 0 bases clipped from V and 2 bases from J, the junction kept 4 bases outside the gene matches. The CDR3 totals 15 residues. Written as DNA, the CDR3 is TGCGCCAGCAGCTTGGGAGGACAGGGACCCTACGAGCAGTACTTC. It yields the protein CASSLGGQGPYEQYF.

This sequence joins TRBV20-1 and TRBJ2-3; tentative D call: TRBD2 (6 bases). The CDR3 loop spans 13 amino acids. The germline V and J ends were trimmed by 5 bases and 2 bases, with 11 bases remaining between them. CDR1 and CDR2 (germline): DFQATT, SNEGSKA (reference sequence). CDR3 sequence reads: CSALTGDTDTQYF. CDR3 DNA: TGCAGTGCTTTGACGGGAGACACAGATACGCAGTATTTT.

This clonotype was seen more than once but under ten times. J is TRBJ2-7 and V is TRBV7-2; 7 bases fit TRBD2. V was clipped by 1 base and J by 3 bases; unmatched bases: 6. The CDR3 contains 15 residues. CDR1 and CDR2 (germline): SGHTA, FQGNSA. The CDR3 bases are TGTGCCAGCAGCTTAGGAGCGGGGATGAACTACGAGCAGTACTTC. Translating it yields CASSLGAGMNYEQYF.

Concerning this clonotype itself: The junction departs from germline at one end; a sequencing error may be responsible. The CDR3: CASSQILGPGSYKEQFF. The CDR3, as DNA: TGTGCCAGCAGCCAAATTTTAGGTCCGGGATCCTACAAAGAGCAGTTCTTC. The chain employs TRBV4-2 and TRBJ2-1, with D perhaps matching TRBD2 (5 bases). This CDR3 comprises 17 residues. Germline V lookup: CDR1 LGHNA, CDR2 YNFKEQ.

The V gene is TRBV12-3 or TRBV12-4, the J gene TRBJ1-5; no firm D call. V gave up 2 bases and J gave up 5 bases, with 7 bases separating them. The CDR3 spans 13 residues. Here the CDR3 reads CASSLYIYQPQHF. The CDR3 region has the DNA TGTGCCAGCAGTTTATACATCTATCAGCCCCAGCATTTT.

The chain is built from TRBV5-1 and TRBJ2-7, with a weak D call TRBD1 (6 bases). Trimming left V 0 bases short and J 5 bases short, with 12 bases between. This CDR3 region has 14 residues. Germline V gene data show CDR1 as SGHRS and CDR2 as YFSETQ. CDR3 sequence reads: CASSLGAQGNEQYF. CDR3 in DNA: TGCGCCAGCAGCTTGGGGGCCCAGGGGAACGAGCAGTACTTC.

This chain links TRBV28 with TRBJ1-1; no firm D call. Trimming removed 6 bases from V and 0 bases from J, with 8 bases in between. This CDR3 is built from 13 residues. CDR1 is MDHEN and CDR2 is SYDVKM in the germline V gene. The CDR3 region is CASSSHLNTEAFF. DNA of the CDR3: TGTGCCAGCAGCTCTCACTTGAACACTGAAGCTTTCTTT. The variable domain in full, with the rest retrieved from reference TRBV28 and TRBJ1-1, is DVKVTQSSRYLVKRTGEKVFLECVQDMDHENMFWYRQDPGLGLRLIYFSYDVKMKEKGDIPEGYSVSREKKERFSLILESASTNQTSMYLCASSSHLNTEAFFGQGTRLTVV.

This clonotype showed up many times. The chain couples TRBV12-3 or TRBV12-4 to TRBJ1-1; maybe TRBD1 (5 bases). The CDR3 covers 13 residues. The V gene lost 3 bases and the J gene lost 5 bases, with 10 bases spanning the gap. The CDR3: CASSFGWGTEAFF. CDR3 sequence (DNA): TGTGCCAGCAGTTTTGGGTGGGGGACTGAAGCTTTCTTT.

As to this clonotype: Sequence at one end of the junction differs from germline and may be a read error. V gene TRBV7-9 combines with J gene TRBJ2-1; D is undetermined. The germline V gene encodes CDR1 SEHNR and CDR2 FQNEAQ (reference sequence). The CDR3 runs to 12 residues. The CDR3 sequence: CASSWSGSPVDF. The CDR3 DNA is TGTGCCAGCAGCTGGTCAGGAAGCCCGGTGGACTTC.

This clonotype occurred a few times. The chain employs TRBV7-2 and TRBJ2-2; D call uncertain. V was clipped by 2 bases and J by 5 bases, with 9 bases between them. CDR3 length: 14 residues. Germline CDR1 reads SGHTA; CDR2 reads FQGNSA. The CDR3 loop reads CASSLIGVTGELFF. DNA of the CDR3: TGTGCCAGCAGCTTAATTGGGGTGACCGGGGAGCTGTTTTTT.

CDR3 in DNA: TGTGCCAGCAGTTCGGTGGACAGGGTTAACGAGCAGTACTTC. Protein: CASSSVDRVNEQYF. This chain uses TRBV12-3 or TRBV12-4 with TRBJ2-7, with TRBD1 matching 8 bases. With 4 bases clipped from V and 5 bases from J, the junction kept 7 bases outside the gene matches. The CDR3 length is 14 residues.

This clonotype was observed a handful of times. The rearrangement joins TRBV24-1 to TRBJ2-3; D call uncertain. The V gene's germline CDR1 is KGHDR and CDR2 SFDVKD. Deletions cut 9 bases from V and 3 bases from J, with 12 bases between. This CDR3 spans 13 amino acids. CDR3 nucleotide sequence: TGTGCCACCGCCGTTTCGGAGACAGATACGCAGTATTTT. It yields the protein CATAVSETDTQYF.